The present TCR beta chain was sequenced within a study of spatial heterogeneity in lung cancer. This clonotype was seen at least ten times. Little can be read into the size of this beta chain, an off-target read in a library designed for alpha chains. Time point given: sample taken at primary tumor resection. Researchers sequenced whole RNA taken from tumor, nontumor lung or frozen PBMC without sorting. TCRdb processed the 5' RACE reads anew with MiXCR; each CDR3 protein has one entry. Of 10,000 to 15,000 distinct CDR3 sequences listed, 3% to 5% were seen once; the top ten hold 40% to 45%. J lost 2 bases, V lost 6 bases, and 7 bases had no gene match. The length of the CDR3 is 14 residues. CDR1 and CDR2 from the germline V gene are KGHSH and LQKENI.

The source was PBMCs, collected at surgery. This TCR was recovered from a male donor with early-stage non-small cell lung cancer. This chain joins TRBV18 and TRBJ2-7; 7 nucleotides line up with TRBD1. CDR3 nucleotides: TGTGCCAGCTCCCTTCGGACAGGACCCTACGAGCAGTACTTC. Encoded protein: CASSLRTGPYEQYF. Full variable domain (outside the CDR3, taken from reference TRBV18 and TRBJ2-7): NAGVMQNPRHLVRRRGQEARLRCSPMKGHSHVYWYRQLPEEGLKFMVYLQKENIIDESGMPKERFSAEFPKEGPSILRIQQVVRGDSAAYFCASSLRTGPYEQYFGPGTRLTVT.